This entry describes one T cell receptor beta chain. The data are from a study of CD8 T cells in Susac syndrome. RNA in amounts of about 0.5 to 1 ug was reverse transcribed with random hexamers. Amplification of TCR beta CDR3 used immunoSEQ multiplex PCR across 54 Vbeta and 13 Jbeta. Using its own MiXCR run on the immunoSEQ multiplex PCR reads, TCRdb lists one record per CDR3 protein. This table holds around 180,000 distinct CDR3 sequences, approximately 94% found once. Input material: CD4+ T cells from PBMCs. The TCR originated in a human donor with multiple sclerosis.

DNA of the CDR3: TGTGCCTGGAGTGCGGGACAGGAGAAACGTACGCAGTATTTT. Translated, it gives CAWSAGQEKRTQYF. The chain employs TRBV30 and TRBJ2-3, with TRBD1 matching over 8 bases. The CDR3 is made up of 14 amino acids. Germline assignment: CDR1 GTSNPN and CDR2 SVGIG (reference sequence). J gave up 8 bases and V 1 base, and 8 bases lay outside the gene matches.